This TCR beta chain was captured by sequencing in a study of siplizumab effects on memory and regulatory T cells. Whole-study results and caveats: The alloresponse seemed to draw substantially on naive T cells, which appeared more diverse than memory cells. A minor share of alloreactive clones matched unstimulated subsets.

Germline V gene data show CDR1 as MNHNY and CDR2 as SVGAGI (reference sequence). V gave up 2 bases and J gave up 9 bases, with 5 bases separating them. The CDR3 covers 11 residues. Generated by immunoSEQ multiplex PCR, the TCRdb table keeps only in-frame clones and is missing some. The sample contains approximately 94,000 clones, under 95% of which appear only once. Turning to this clone: Its antigen is not known.

The receptor was derived from a human donor in good health. The sample taken for sequencing was CD8+ T cells sorted from blood. The rearrangement uses TRBV6-6 and TRBJ2-1, with D perhaps assigned TRBD1 or TRBD2 (5 bases each). The CDR3 DNA reads TGTGCCAGCAGTTACGGGGGTGAGCAGTTCTTC. Amino acids: CASSYGGEQFF.